One and the same sample provided the 13 T cell receptor beta chains below, sequenced in a study of beta chain features in type 1 diabetes. The study reverse transcribed the entire isolated RNA, so it sequenced expressed TCRB transcripts. Produced via immunoSEQ multiplex PCR; TCRdb's table is partial and in-frame only. Found here are approximately 250,000 clones, roughly 11% of them singletons; the top ten hold around 0.015%. These receptors' antigens are unknown. Whole-study results and caveats: Researchers report that Type 1 diabetes patients had moderately but significantly shorter TCRB CDR3s across all four CD4+ subsets.

Sequencing was carried out using naive CD4+ T cells from blood. The receptors stem from a man aged 30 to 45 with type 1 diabetes.

The J gene is TRBJ2-1, the V gene TRBV5-1, with no clear D. The germline gives CDR1 SGHRS, CDR2 YFSETQ. V was clipped by 2 bases and J by 6 bases, with 15 bases between them. There are 15 residues in the CDR3. The CDR3 here is CASSFELAPGNEQFF. The CDR3 nucleotides are TGCGCCAGCAGCTTCGAACTCGCCCCGGGCAATGAGCAGTTCTTC.

The chain is built from TRBV7-9 and TRBJ2-3; 7 positions agree with TRBD1. The CDR3 is 16 residues long. The V segment lost 5 bases and the J segment 3 bases; nucleotides outside the gene matches: 11. Germline V gene data show CDR1 as SEHNR and CDR2 as FQNEAQ (reference sequence). CDR3 residues: CASSTRQGRATDTQYF. CDR3 sequence (DNA): TGTGCCAGCAGCACGAGACAGGGTAGAGCGACAGATACGCAGTATTTT. Complete variable domain (other parts from reference TRBV7-9 and TRBJ2-3): DTGVSQNPRHKITKRGQNVTFRCDPISEHNRLYWYRQTLGQGPEFLTYFQNEAQLEKSRLLSDRFSAERPKGSFSTLEIQRTEQGDSAMYLCASSTRQGRATDTQYFGPGTRLTVL.

This clone was observed a few times. This chain links TRBV7-8 with TRBJ2-3; possible D gene TRBD2, 5 bases. Germline values: CDR1 SGHVS, CDR2 FQNEAQ. Deletions cut 4 bases from V and 4 bases from J, with 15 bases between. The CDR3 totals 15 residues. The CDR3 DNA reads as TGTGCCAGCAGCTCTGGACTCCCCCGCCCAGATACGCAGTATTTT. Translation: CASSSGLPRPDTQYF.

The CDR3 coding sequence is TGTGCCAGCAGCTTGCCGGGACAGGGGGCCCACGAGCAGTACTTC. Protein product: CASSLPGQGAHEQYF. This chain connects TRBV5-4 to TRBJ2-7; 12 bases are a match to TRBD1. In germline, CDR1 is SGHNT, CDR2 YYREEE (reference sequence). V trimming: 1 base; J trimming: 5 bases; junction bases outside the gene matches: 4. This CDR3 contains 15 residues.

This clone was observed a handful of times. The chain joins TRBV7-9 to TRBJ1-1; 7 nucleotides match TRBD1. Germline V lookup: CDR1 SEHNR, CDR2 FQNEAQ (reference sequence). The V and J ends lost 0 bases and 2 bases, in that order; junction bases with no gene match: 3. This CDR3 contains 15 residues. The CDR3 is CASSLARDSNTEAFF. CDR3 bases: TGTGCCAGCAGCTTAGCCCGGGACAGTAACACTGAAGCTTTCTTT.

This clone was recorded a few times. The chain links TRBV2 to TRBJ1-2, with 9 positions matching TRBD1. The junction had 11 bases not matched to a gene; V was cut back by 7 bases and J by 8 bases. This CDR3 has 14 amino acids. CDR1 and CDR2 from the germline V gene are SNHLY and FYNNEI. The CDR3: CASNPSWTGEGYTF. For the CDR3, the DNA is TGTGCCAGCAACCCTTCCTGGACAGGGGAGGGCTACACCTTC.

This clone was seen only a few times. This chain connects TRBV19 to TRBJ1-5; 7 bases fit TRBD1. After removal of 3 bases from V and 7 bases from J, the junction contained 9 bases not matched to a gene. This CDR3 spans 15 amino acids. Germline V CDR1 and CDR2: LNHDA, SQIVND (reference sequence). CDR3: CASSIKRDRYQPQHF. CDR3 DNA: TGTGCCAGTAGTATTAAAAGGGACAGATACCAGCCCCAGCATTTT.

This clone has only a few counts. The V gene is TRBV4-1, the J gene TRBJ2-5; 7 bases map to TRBD2. The trim removed 1 base at V and 2 bases at J, leaving 7 bases unmatched. The CDR3 sequence is 16 residues long. The germline CDR1 and CDR2 sequences are MGHRA and YSYEKL. The CDR3 DNA reads TGCGCCAGCAGCCAAGTCGGACGGGGGGTACAAGAGACCCAGTACTTC. Translation: CASSQVGRGVQETQYF.

V and J are TRBV7-3 and TRBJ2-1; D is unresolved. Germline values: CDR1 SGHTA, CDR2 FQGTGA. Trimming left V 5 bases short and J 5 bases short, with 4 bases between. This CDR3 spans 11 amino acids. CDR3 protein: CASSVDNEQFF. CDR3 DNA sequence: TGTGCCAGCAGCGTAGACAATGAGCAGTTCTTC.

This clone was seen a few times. The chain carries TRBV5-4 and TRBJ2-1, with D possibly TRBD2 on 6 matching bases. The germline gives CDR1 SGHNT, CDR2 YYREEE (reference sequence). V was trimmed by 9 bases and J by 8 bases, leaving 12 bases between them. The CDR3 is 11 amino acids. In nucleotides, the CDR3 is TGTGCCACCGTCAGGGAGGATGAGCAGTTCTTC. It is translated as CATVREDEQFF.

The CDR3 DNA is TGTGCCAGCAGCCAAGATAGGTCGGGTGTGAAACTGTTTTTT. As protein: CASSQDRSGVKLFF. This chain links TRBV4-2 with TRBJ1-4; no reliable D call. Germline V gene lookup returns CDR1 LGHNA and CDR2 YNFKEQ. Trimming took 0 bases from V and 11 from J, leaving 13 bases between them. CDR3 length equals 14 residues.

The sample holds a few counts of this clone. This chain uses TRBV7-2 with TRBJ2-3, with 9 bases matching TRBD1. Germline CDR1 SGHTA, CDR2 FQGNSA. The CDR3 totals 13 residues. With 10 bases clipped from V and 2 bases from J, the junction kept 4 bases outside the gene matches. The CDR3 bases are TGTGCCATAGGACAGGGGCTCACAGATACGCAGTATTTT. As protein: CAIGQGLTDTQYF.

V is TRBV6-5 and J is TRBJ1-2; 8 nucleotides agree with TRBD1. This CDR3 spans 13 amino acids. The germline V gene encodes CDR1 MNHEY and CDR2 SVGAGI. V dropped 5 bases and J dropped 5; count of bases not matched to a gene: 4. CDR3 DNA sequence: TGTGCCAGCAGTGCGGACAGGGTTTATGGCTACACCTTC. It codes for CASSADRVYGYTF.